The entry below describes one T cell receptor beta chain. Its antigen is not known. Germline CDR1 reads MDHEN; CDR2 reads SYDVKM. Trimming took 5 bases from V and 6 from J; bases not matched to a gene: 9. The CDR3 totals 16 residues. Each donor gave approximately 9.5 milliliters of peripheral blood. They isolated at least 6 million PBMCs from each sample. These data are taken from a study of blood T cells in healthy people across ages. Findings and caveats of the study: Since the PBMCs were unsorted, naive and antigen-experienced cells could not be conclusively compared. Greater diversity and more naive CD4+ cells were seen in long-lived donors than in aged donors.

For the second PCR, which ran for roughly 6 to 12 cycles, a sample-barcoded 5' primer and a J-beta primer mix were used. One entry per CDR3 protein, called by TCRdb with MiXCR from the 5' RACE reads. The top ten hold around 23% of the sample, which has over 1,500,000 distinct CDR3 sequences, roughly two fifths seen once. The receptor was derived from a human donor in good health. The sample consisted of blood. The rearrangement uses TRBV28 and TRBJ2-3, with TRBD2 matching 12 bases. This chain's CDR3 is CASSTQLAGGLDTQYF. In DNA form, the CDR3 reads TGTGCCAGCAGTACCCAGCTAGCGGGGGGGTTGGATACGCAGTATTTT.